Listed here are 32 T cell receptor beta chains from one sample, sequenced in a study of shared clonotypes between healthy human individuals. Repertoires were generated with immunoSEQ multiplex PCR, while TCRdb's copy carries only in-frame clones and drops some. The repertoire holds hundreds of thousands of clones, with 80% to 95% as singletons. Naive CD8 populations comprised CD45RO-negative cells positively selected for CCR7, excluding terminally differentiated effector memory CD45RA+ cells. What was sequenced was naive CD8+ T cells sorted from blood. These TCRs come from a man younger than 45 in good health.

The rearrangement links TRBV7-8 to TRBJ2-7; 10 bases align to TRBD2. Germline V gene sequence: CDR1 SGHVS, CDR2 FQNEAQ. The CDR3 runs 16 residues. With 3 bases clipped from V and 1 base from J, the junction kept 6 bases outside the gene matches. CDR3: CASSFLAGVVSYEQYF. CDR3 DNA sequence: TGTGCCAGCAGCTTTCTAGCGGGAGTAGTTTCCTACGAGCAGTACTTC.

The genes are TRBV7-3 and TRBJ2-7; 12 bases are a match to TRBD2. V shed 5 bases and J 6 bases; nucleotides not matched to a gene: 5. The CDR3 sequence is 14 residues long. Germline loops: CDR1 SGHTA, CDR2 FQGTGA. The CDR3 region has the DNA TGTGCCAGCAGCCCTAGCGGGAGGGCGGGCGAGCAGTACTTC. Translating gives CASSPSGRAGEQYF.

The chain couples TRBV19 to TRBJ2-3; D possibly corresponds to TRBD2 (5 bases). Germline CDR1 and CDR2: LNHDA and SQIVND (reference sequence). V was clipped by 7 bases and J by 4 bases, with 12 bases between them. The CDR3 is 13 residues long. The CDR3, as DNA: TGTGCCAGTAATCGCGGGCGCGCAGATACGCAGTATTTT. It translates to CASNRGRADTQYF.

The V and J genes are TRBV28 and TRBJ1-1, with 9 bases aligning to TRBD1. CDR1 is MDHEN and CDR2 is SYDVKM in the germline V gene. The length of the CDR3 is 16 residues. V trimming: 4 bases; J trimming: 4 bases; junction bases outside the gene matches: 10. In nucleotides, the CDR3 is TGTGCCAGCAGTTGCCGGGAGGGACAGGGACGCACTGAAGCTTTCTTT. This gives the protein CASSCREGQGRTEAFF.

The CDR3 is CSGHVRGAAFF. DNA of the CDR3: TGCAGCGGGCACGTTAGAGGCGCGGCTTTCTTT. J is TRBJ1-1 and V is TRBV29-1; no clear D. There are 11 residues in the CDR3. Trimming took 7 bases from V and 11 from J, leaving 17 bases between them. CDR1 and CDR2 (germline): SQVTM, ANQGSEA.

The rearrangement uses TRBV5-1 and TRBJ2-5; D not resolved. The CDR3 runs 12 residues. Germline lookup yields CDR1 SGHRS and CDR2 YFSETQ. V lost 1 base, J lost 4 bases, and 5 bases lay in between. The CDR3 loop is CASSLWGETQYF. The CDR3 nucleotides are TGCGCCAGCAGCTTGTGGGGAGAGACCCAGTACTTC.

The chain joins TRBV6-6 to TRBJ2-3, with a weak D call TRBD2 (5 bases). V was shortened by 8 bases and J by 3 bases, with 12 bases between the two germline ends. Germline V gives CDR1 MNHNY, CDR2 SVGAGI (reference sequence). CDR3 length: 13 residues. CDR3 amino acids: CASQEVRTDTQYF. CDR3 nucleotide sequence: TGTGCCAGCCAGGAGGTCAGGACAGATACGCAGTATTTT.

This sequence joins TRBV7-9 and TRBJ2-7; perhaps D is TRBD1 or TRBD2 (5 bases each). The V gene lost 5 bases and the J gene lost 2 bases, with 13 bases spanning the gap. CDR1 is SEHNR, CDR2 FQNEAQ, per germline (reference sequence). The CDR3 has 14 amino acids. This CDR3 reads CASSSRDVAYEQYF. Here the CDR3 DNA reads TGTGCCAGCAGCAGCCGGGACGTTGCCTACGAGCAGTACTTC.

The chain recombines TRBV29-1 with TRBJ1-1, with D tentatively TRBD1 (5 bases). V gave up 3 bases and J gave up 4 bases, with 12 bases separating them. The CDR3 loop spans 13 amino acids. Germline CDR1 reads SQVTM; CDR2 reads ANQGSEA. CDR3 protein: CSVDGIGVTEAFF. The CDR3 DNA is TGCAGCGTTGACGGTATAGGGGTCACTGAAGCTTTCTTT.

The chain employs TRBV7-2 and TRBJ2-2; D not certain. V was clipped by 1 base and J by 4 bases, with 7 bases between them. The CDR3 runs to 14 residues. In germline, CDR1 is SGHTA, CDR2 FQGNSA. The CDR3 sequence: CASSLVPRTGELFF. As DNA, the CDR3 is TGTGCCAGCAGCTTAGTCCCGCGCACCGGGGAGCTGTTTTTT.

The chain is built from TRBV9 and TRBJ2-1; D may match TRBD1 or TRBD2 (5 bases each). The germline V and J ends were trimmed by 0 bases and 4 bases, with 8 bases remaining between them. Germline assignment: CDR1 SGDLS and CDR2 YYNGEE. This CDR3 is built from 14 residues. The CDR3 coding sequence is TGTGCCAGCAGCGTAGTGGGGGAATACAATGAGCAGTTCTTC. It translates to CASSVVGEYNEQFF.

Turning to this clone: This CDR3 is missing its conserved last phenylalanine or tryptophan, likely due to a read error. It is unclear where the CDR3 begins or ends on the DNA, so no DNA is shown, and the CDR3 is as TCRdb lists it. The V call is TRBV7-9, the J call TRBJ2-3; the D segment call TRBD1 is taken from the table without a DNA check. Germline CDR1 and CDR2: SEHNR and FQNEAQ (reference sequence). Ends included, the CDR3 has 15 residues. The CDR3 is CASFGQGPLDTQYFG.

V and J are TRBV29-1 and TRBJ2-1; D is perhaps TRBD2 (7 bases). The CDR3 has 12 amino acids. Trimming removed 5 bases from V and 10 bases from J, with 15 bases in between. Germline V gene data show CDR1 as SQVTM and CDR2 as ANQGSEA. The CDR3 loop reads CSVPVGGGEQFF. CDR3 nucleotides: TGCAGCGTTCCCGTAGGGGGGGGCGAGCAGTTCTTC.

About this clone itself: Its ends do not fully match the called genes, so a read error is possible. This chain links TRBV7-7 with TRBJ2-5; 15 nucleotides match TRBD2. CDR1 SSHAT and CDR2 FNYEAQ come from the germline V gene (reference sequence). CDR3 length: 17 amino acids. The CDR3 spells CASSQRTSGRARETQYF. The CDR3 nucleotides read TGTGCTAGCAGCCAAAGGACTAGCGGGAGGGCTCGAGAGACCCAGTACTTC.

The CDR3 loop is CASSETEGGTEAFF. CDR3 coding DNA: TGTGCCAGCAGTGAGACCGAGGGTGGCACTGAAGCTTTCTTT. The chain carries TRBV2 and TRBJ1-1, with D unresolved. Germline V lookup: CDR1 SNHLY, CDR2 FYNNEI. This CDR3 region has 14 residues. V lost 3 bases and J lost 4, with 12 bases in between.

The chain has TRBV27 and TRBJ2-1, with 11 bases lining up with TRBD2. The trim removed 3 bases at V and 14 bases at J, leaving 6 bases unmatched. Germline V CDR1 and CDR2: MNHEY, SMNVEV (reference sequence). This CDR3 region has 13 residues. CDR3 residues: CASSFPSGRRKFF. The CDR3 region has the DNA TGTGCCAGCAGTTTTCCTAGCGGGAGGAGGAAGTTCTTC.

The rearrangement joins TRBV5-4 to TRBJ2-3; 12 bases match TRBD2. The CDR3 runs to 17 residues. Looked up from germline, CDR1 is SGHNT and CDR2 is YYREEE (reference sequence). Germline trimming cut 1 base from V and 1 base from J; bases unmatched to any gene: 4. The CDR3 reads CASSLPSGRAGTDTQYF. In nucleotides, the CDR3 is TGTGCCAGCAGCTTGCCTAGCGGGAGGGCCGGCACAGATACGCAGTATTTT.

The rearrangement links TRBV16 to TRBJ2-7; D gene unclear. This CDR3 has 14 amino acids. V lost 6 bases and J 3 bases, leaving 15 bases between the germline ends. Germline V gene lookup returns CDR1 KGHSY and CDR2 FQNENV. The CDR3 DNA follows: TGTGCCAGCAGTCAGGACCTGAATTTCTACGAGCAGTACTTC. It translates to CASSQDLNFYEQYF.

The table lists this clone with a few counts. The chain is built from TRBV27 and TRBJ2-3, with TRBD1 identical over 9 bases. Looked up from germline, CDR1 is MNHEY and CDR2 is SMNVEV (reference sequence). J was trimmed by 6 bases and V by 8 bases; bases with no gene match: 3. The CDR3 is 12 amino acids. CDR3 amino acids: CASGDRVDTQYF. The CDR3 DNA reads TGTGCCAGCGGGGACAGGGTGGATACGCAGTATTTT.

The V gene is TRBV18, the J gene TRBJ2-7; 9 nucleotides align to TRBD1. The V gene end was trimmed by 0 bases and the J gene end by 4 bases; junction bases not matched to a gene: 4. CDR3 length: 15 amino acids. Germline CDR1 and CDR2: KGHSH and LQKENI. The DNA of the CDR3 is TGTGCCAGCTCACCACCGAGGGACAGGGCATACGAGCAGTACTTC. Its translation is CASSPPRDRAYEQYF.

This clone was recorded only once. In DNA form, the CDR3 reads TGCGCCAGCAGTGAGCTTCGGGCGCACGAGCAGTACTTC. This translates into CASSELRAHEQYF. This rearrangement joins TRBV10-2 to TRBJ2-7; no clear D gene. Between the trimmed V and J ends, which lost 2 bases and 5 bases, there was a span of 10 bases. Germline V CDR1 and CDR2: WSHSY, SAAADI. This CDR3 region has 13 residues.

This chain uses TRBV27 with TRBJ2-1; D possibly corresponds to TRBD2 (6 bases). The length of the CDR3 is 16 residues. The V end was cut by 5 bases, the J end by 8 bases, with 22 bases between. Germline lookup yields CDR1 MNHEY and CDR2 SMNVEV (reference sequence). Here the CDR3 reads CASSGQTSLVGDEQFF. Here the CDR3 DNA reads TGTGCCAGCAGTGGACAAACTAGCCTGGTGGGCGATGAGCAGTTCTTC.

About this clone: This sample includes further DNA sequences coding for the same CDR3. The chain couples TRBV4-1 to TRBJ2-7; 8 positions match TRBD1. V lost 1 base to trimming and J lost 0 bases; unmatched junction nucleotides: 2. Germline V lookup: CDR1 MGHRA, CDR2 YSYEKL. The length of the CDR3 is 15 residues. CDR3 in amino acids: CASSQGTGSSYEQYF. The CDR3 coding sequence is TGCGCCAGCAGCCAAGGGACAGGGTCCTCCTACGAGCAGTACTTC.

V gene TRBV18 combines with J gene TRBJ2-1, with 8 nucleotides matching TRBD2. The CDR3 has 14 amino acids. V gave up 2 bases and J gave up 8 bases; unmatched junction bases: 5. Germline V gives CDR1 KGHSH, CDR2 LQKENI. CDR3 amino acids: CASSPMREVHEQFF. The CDR3 DNA is TGTGCCAGCTCACCAATGCGGGAGGTCCATGAGCAGTTCTTC.

The J gene is TRBJ2-7, the V gene TRBV27; 10 positions agree with TRBD2. Germline-derived CDR1 and CDR2 are MNHEY and SMNVEV (reference sequence). The V segment lost 3 bases and the J segment 2 bases; nucleotides outside the gene matches: 4. This CDR3 has 15 amino acids. The CDR3 reads CASSFSGRPPYEQYF. In DNA, the CDR3 is TGTGCCAGCAGTTTTAGCGGGAGGCCGCCCTACGAGCAGTACTTC.

This chain connects TRBV7-3 to TRBJ2-3; TRBD2 matches at 8 bases. The CDR3 sequence is 17 residues long. Germline V CDR1 and CDR2: SGHTA, FQGTGA. With 0 bases clipped from V and 0 bases from J, the junction kept 5 bases outside the gene matches. The CDR3 DNA follows: TGTGCCAGCAGCTTAACCCCGCCTAGCGGGAGCACAGATACGCAGTATTTT. As protein: CASSLTPPSGSTDTQYF.

V usage is TRBV9 and J usage is TRBJ2-7, with TRBD1 identical over 8 bases. This CDR3 is built from 15 residues. J lost 0 bases, V lost 2 bases, and 4 bases had no gene match. Germline V gene lookup returns CDR1 SGDLS and CDR2 YYNGEE. CDR3 sequence (DNA): TGTGCCAGCAGCGTTACAGGGGGAAGCTCCTACGAGCAGTACTTC. This translates into CASSVTGGSSYEQYF.

The CDR3 sequence is CASSSTQDTQYF. The CDR3 nucleotides are TGTGCCAGCAGCTCCACTCAAGATACGCAGTATTTT. The V gene is TRBV11-2, the J gene TRBJ2-3; D call uncertain. V gave up 4 bases and J gave up 5 bases, with 7 bases separating them. This CDR3 has 12 residues. The V gene's germline CDR1 is SGHAT and CDR2 FQNNGV.

This clone appeared once. The gene calls are TRBV9 and TRBJ2-2; D gene ambiguous. V dropped 0 bases and J dropped 7 bases, with 7 bases sitting between them. There are 13 residues in the CDR3. The V gene's germline CDR1 is SGDLS and CDR2 YYNGEE. The CDR3 nucleotides read TGTGCCAGCAGCGTAGGAGCCGACGGGGAGCTGTTTTTT. This codes for CASSVGADGELFF.

V gene TRBV6-1 combines with J gene TRBJ1-5; weak D call: TRBD1 (6 bases). There are 20 residues in the CDR3. V was trimmed by 1 base and J by 0 bases, leaving 22 bases between them. CDR1 and CDR2 (germline): MNHNS, SASEGT. The CDR3 here is CASSEGFVRGVRYSNQPQHF. The CDR3 DNA reads as TGTGCCAGCAGTGAAGGGTTTGTTAGGGGGGTCCGGTATAGCAATCAGCCCCAGCATTTT.

This chain uses TRBV5-1 with TRBJ2-2; TRBD2 matches 8 bases. CDR3 length: 18 amino acids. The junction had 8 bases not matched to a gene; V was cut back by 0 bases and J by 1 base. Germline V CDR1 and CDR2: SGHRS, YFSETQ. The CDR3: CASSLAVSGAENTGELFF. The DNA of the CDR3 is TGCGCCAGCAGCTTGGCGGTTAGCGGGGCGGAGAACACCGGGGAGCTGTTTTTT. The complete variable domain, with remaining parts taken from reference TRBV5-1 and TRBJ2-2, reads KAGVTQTPRYLIKTRGQQVTLSCSPISGHRSVSWYQQTPGQGLQFLFEYFSETQRNKGNFPGRFSGRQFSNSRSEMNVSTLELGDSALYLCASSLAVSGAENTGELFFGEGSRLTVL.

The rearrangement uses TRBV5-1 and TRBJ1-2; 9 positions match TRBD1. CDR3 size: 19 residues. The V gene end was trimmed by 1 base and the J gene end by 3 bases; junction bases not matched to a gene: 16. The V gene's germline CDR1 is SGHRS and CDR2 YFSETQ. CDR3: CASSLRGIPGTGYDYGYTF. The CDR3 DNA is TGCGCCAGCAGCTTGAGAGGGATCCCCGGGACAGGGTATGACTATGGCTACACCTTC.